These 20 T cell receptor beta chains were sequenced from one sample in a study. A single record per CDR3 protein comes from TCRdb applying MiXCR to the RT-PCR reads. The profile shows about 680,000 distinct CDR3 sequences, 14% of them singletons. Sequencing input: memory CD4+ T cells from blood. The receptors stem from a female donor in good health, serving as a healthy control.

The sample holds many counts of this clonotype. DNA of the CDR3: TGTGCCAGCAGCTTACCAGCGGGGGGCCCGGAGCAGTTCTTC. Translation: CASSLPAGGPEQFF. The chain uses TRBV7-2 and TRBJ2-1, with TRBD2 matching over 9 bases. Looked up from germline, CDR1 is SGHTA and CDR2 is FQGNSA. With 2 bases clipped from V and 10 bases from J, the junction kept 6 bases outside the gene matches. This CDR3 region has 14 residues. Full variable domain (remainder filled in from reference TRBV7-2 and TRBJ2-1): GAGVSQSPSNKVTEKGKDVELRCDPISGHTALYWYRQSLGQGLEFLIYFQGNSAPDKSGLPSDRFSAERTGGSVSTLTIQRTQQEDSAVYLCASSLPAGGPEQFFGPGTRLTVL.

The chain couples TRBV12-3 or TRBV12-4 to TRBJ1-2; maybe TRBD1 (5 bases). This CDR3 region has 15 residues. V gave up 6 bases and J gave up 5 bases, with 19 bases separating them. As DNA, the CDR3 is TGTGCCAGCAGCCCCCTGCTGGGACCCAGTTATGGCTACACCTTC. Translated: CASSPLLGPSYGYTF.

The CDR3 nucleotides are TGCAGTGCTATAGGGTGGACAGGAATAGCTTTCTTT. This sequence encodes CSAIGWTGIAFF. The chain joins TRBV20-1 to TRBJ1-1, with 7 bases that match TRBD1. CDR1 is DFQATT and CDR2 is SNEGSKA in the germline V gene (reference sequence). The V and J ends lost 4 bases and 10 bases, in that order; junction bases with no gene match: 9. There are 12 residues in the CDR3.

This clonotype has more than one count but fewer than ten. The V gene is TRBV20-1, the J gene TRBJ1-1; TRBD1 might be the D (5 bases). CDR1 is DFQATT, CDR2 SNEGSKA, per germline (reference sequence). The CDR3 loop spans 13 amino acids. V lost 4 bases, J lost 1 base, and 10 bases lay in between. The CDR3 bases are TGCAGTGCTAATAGACAGAGGAACACTGAAGCTTTCTTT. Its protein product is CSANRQRNTEAFF.

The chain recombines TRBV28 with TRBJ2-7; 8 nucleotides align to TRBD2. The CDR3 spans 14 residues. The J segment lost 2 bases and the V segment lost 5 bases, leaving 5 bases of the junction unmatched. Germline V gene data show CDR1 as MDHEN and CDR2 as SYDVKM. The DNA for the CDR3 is TGTGCCAGCAGTACCGGGACTAGAACCTACGAGCAGTACTTC. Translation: CASSTGTRTYEQYF.

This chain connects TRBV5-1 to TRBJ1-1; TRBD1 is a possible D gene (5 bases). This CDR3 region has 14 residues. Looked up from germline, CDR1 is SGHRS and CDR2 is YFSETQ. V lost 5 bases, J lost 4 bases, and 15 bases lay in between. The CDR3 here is CASSVGGASTEAFF. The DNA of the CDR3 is TGCGCCAGCAGTGTAGGAGGGGCAAGCACTGAAGCTTTCTTT.

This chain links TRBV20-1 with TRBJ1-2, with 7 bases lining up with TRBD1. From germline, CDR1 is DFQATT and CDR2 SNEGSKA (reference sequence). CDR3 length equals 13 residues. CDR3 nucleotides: TGCAGGCCCCGGGCAGGGGGGGACTATGGCTACACCTTC. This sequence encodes CRPRAGGDYGYTF.

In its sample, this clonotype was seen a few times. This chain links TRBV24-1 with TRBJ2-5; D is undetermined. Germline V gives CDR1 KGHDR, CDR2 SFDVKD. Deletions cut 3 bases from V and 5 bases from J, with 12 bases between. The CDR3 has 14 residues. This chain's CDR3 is CATSDALLRETQYF. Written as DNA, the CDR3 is TGTGCCACCAGTGATGCGCTTCTACGTGAGACCCAGTACTTC.

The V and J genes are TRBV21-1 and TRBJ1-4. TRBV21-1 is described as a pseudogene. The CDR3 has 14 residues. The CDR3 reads CASSNGQPNEKLFF. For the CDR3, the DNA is TGTGCCAGCAGCAATGGACAACCTAATGAAAAACTGTTTTTT.

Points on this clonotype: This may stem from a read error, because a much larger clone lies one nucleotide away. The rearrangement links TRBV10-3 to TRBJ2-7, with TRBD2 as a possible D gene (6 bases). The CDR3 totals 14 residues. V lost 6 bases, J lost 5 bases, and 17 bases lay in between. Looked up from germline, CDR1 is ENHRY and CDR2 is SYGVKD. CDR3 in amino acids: CAIRGGKGVNEQYF. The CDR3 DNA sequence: TGTGCCATCAGGGGGGGAAAGGGTGTTAACGAGCAGTACTTC.

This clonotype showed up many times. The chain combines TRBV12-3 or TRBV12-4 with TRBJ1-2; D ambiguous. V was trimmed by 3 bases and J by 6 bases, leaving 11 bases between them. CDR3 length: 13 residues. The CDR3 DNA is TGTGCCAGCAGTTTTCCGGGGTCCCATGGCTACACCTTC. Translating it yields CASSFPGSHGYTF.

CDR3 sequence (DNA): TGTGCCAGCAGTTTATCTTGGCAGTCAAATGAAAAACTGTTTTTT. Translated: CASSLSWQSNEKLFF. The chain carries TRBV27 and TRBJ1-4; D is ambiguous. CDR1 and CDR2 (germline): MNHEY, SMNVEV (reference sequence). V was cut by 0 bases and J by 5 bases, with 10 bases left in between. This CDR3 contains 15 residues.

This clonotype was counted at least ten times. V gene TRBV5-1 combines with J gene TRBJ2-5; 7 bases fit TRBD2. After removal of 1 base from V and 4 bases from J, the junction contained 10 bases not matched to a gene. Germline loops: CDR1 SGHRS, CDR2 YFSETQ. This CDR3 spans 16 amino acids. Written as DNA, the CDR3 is TGCGCCAGCAGCTTGCGGCCAGCGGGAAGCCCAGAGACCCAGTACTTC. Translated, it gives CASSLRPAGSPETQYF. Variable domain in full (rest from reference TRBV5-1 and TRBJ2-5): KAGVTQTPRYLIKTRGQQVTLSCSPISGHRSVSWYQQTPGQGLQFLFEYFSETQRNKGNFPGRFSGRQFSNSRSEMNVSTLELGDSALYLCASSLRPAGSPETQYFGPGTRLLVL.

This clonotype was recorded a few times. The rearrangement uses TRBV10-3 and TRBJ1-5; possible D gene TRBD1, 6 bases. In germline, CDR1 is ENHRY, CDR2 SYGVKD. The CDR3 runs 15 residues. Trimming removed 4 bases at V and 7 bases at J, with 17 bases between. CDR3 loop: CAISAEQGIYQPQHF. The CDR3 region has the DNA TGTGCCATCAGTGCTGAACAGGGTATCTACCAGCCCCAGCATTTT.

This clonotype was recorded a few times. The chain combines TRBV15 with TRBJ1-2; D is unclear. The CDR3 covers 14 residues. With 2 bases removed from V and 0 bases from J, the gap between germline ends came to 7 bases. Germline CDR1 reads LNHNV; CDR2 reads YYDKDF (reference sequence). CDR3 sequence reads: CATSRPASNYGYTF. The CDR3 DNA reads TGTGCCACCAGCAGACCGGCCTCTAACTATGGCTACACCTTC.

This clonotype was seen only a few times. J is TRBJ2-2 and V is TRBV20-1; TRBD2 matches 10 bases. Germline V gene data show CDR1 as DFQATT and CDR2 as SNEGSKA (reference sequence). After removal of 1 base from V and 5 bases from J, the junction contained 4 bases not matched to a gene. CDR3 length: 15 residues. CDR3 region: CSARASSGSTGELFF. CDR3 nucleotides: TGCAGTGCTAGAGCGTCTAGCGGGAGTACCGGGGAGCTGTTTTTT.

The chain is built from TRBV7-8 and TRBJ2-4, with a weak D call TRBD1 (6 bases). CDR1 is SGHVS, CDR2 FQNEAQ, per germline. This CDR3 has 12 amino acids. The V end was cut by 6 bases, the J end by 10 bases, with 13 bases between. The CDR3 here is CASRPERGIQYF. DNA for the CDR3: TGTGCCAGCAGGCCGGAAAGGGGGATTCAGTACTTC.

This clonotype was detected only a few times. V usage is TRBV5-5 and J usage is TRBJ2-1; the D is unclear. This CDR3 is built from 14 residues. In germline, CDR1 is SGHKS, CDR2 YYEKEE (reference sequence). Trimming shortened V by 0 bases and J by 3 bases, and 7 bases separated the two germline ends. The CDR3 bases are TGTGCCAGCAGCTTGGCCTTGCTCTACAATGAGCAGTTCTTC. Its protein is CASSLALLYNEQFF.

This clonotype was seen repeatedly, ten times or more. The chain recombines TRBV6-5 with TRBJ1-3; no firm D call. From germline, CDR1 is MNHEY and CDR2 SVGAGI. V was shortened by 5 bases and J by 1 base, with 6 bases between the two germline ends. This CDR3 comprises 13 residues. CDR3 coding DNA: TGTGCCAGCAGTGCCCTATCTGGAAACACCATATATTTT. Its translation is CASSALSGNTIYF.

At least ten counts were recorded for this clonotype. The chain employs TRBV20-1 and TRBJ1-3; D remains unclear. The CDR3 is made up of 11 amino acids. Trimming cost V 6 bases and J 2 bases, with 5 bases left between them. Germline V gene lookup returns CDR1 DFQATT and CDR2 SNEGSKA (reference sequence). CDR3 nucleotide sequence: TGCAGTGCGCAAACTGGAAACACCATATATTTT. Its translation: CSAQTGNTIYF.